This TCR beta chain was recovered during a study of OX40 agonist ivuxolimab in advanced cancers. Germline values: CDR1 ENHRY, CDR2 SYGVKD. This CDR3 is 17 amino acids long. J gave up 4 bases and V 6 bases, and 13 bases lay outside the gene matches. Assay: immunoSEQ multiplex PCR; the TCRdb copy retains only in-frame clones and omits some. The repertoire holds some 97,000 clones, with about nine tenths as singletons. This sample comprised CD4+ or CD8+ T cells sorted from blood, obtained in a trial of the OX40 agonist ivuxolimab. The genes are TRBV10-3 and TRBJ2-7; TRBD2 matches at 12 bases. The sequence was collected from an adult with an advanced solid tumor such as melanoma, head and neck, liver or kidney cancer. The CDR3 sequence: CAISARGGLAGGYEQYF. The CDR3 nucleotides are TGTGCCATCAGCGCCCGGGGAGGTCTAGCGGGAGGGTACGAGCAGTACTTC.